The 30 T cell receptor beta chains presented below share a single source sample, sequenced in a study of neurological immune-mediated disorders. In TCRdb, the 5' RACE reads were re-called with MiXCR into one record per CDR3 protein. The sample records tens of thousands of distinct CDR3 sequences, approximately 14% being singletons. Sequencing was performed on PBMCs. The receptor set was obtained from a woman aged 50 to 60 in good health.

This clonotype was counted between two and nine times. CDR3 in DNA: TGCAGTGCTAGAGACCTAGCGGGAGGGGACGTGCAGTTCTTC. This sequence encodes CSARDLAGGDVQFF. The rearrangement links TRBV20-1 to TRBJ2-1, with 12 bases aligning to TRBD2. This CDR3 is built from 14 residues. Trimming cost V 0 bases and J 12 bases; bases outside gene matches: 6. Looked up from germline, CDR1 is DFQATT and CDR2 is SNEGSKA (reference sequence).

In this sample, this clonotype turned up many times. The CDR3 DNA follows: TGCAGTGCCCAGACGGACTTGGGCTACGAGCAGTACTTC. Translation gives CSAQTDLGYEQYF. The rearrangement joins TRBV20-1 to TRBJ2-7, with a possible D match to TRBD2 (5 bases). The CDR3 has 13 residues. In germline, CDR1 is DFQATT, CDR2 SNEGSKA (reference sequence). Trimming cost V 6 bases and J 3 bases, with 15 bases left between them.

This clonotype was recorded many times. This rearrangement joins TRBV5-1 to TRBJ2-1; TRBD2 matches at 9 bases. The trim removed 5 bases at V and 10 bases at J, leaving 16 bases unmatched. The CDR3 is made up of 16 amino acids. Germline V gives CDR1 SGHRS, CDR2 YFSETQ. The CDR3 DNA follows: TGCGCCAGCAGTCCGCGTGCGGGAGGGCAATCCGGGGAGCAGTTCTTC. Amino acid sequence: CASSPRAGGQSGEQFF. Together with reference TRBV5-1 and TRBJ2-1, the CDR3 gives the full variable domain: KAGVTQTPRYLIKTRGQQVTLSCSPISGHRSVSWYQQTPGQGLQFLFEYFSETQRNKGNFPGRFSGRQFSNSRSEMNVSTLELGDSALYLCASSPRAGGQSGEQFFGPGTRLTVL.

This clonotype was observed at least ten times. The chain carries TRBV5-1 and TRBJ1-1, with 7 bases identical to TRBD1. This CDR3 has 14 residues. The V gene end was trimmed by 4 bases and the J gene end by 0 bases; junction bases not matched to a gene: 3. Looked up from germline, CDR1 is SGHRS and CDR2 is YFSETQ. The CDR3 loop is CASSLGQVNTEAFF. Here the CDR3 DNA reads TGCGCCAGCAGCCTAGGACAGGTGAACACTGAAGCTTTCTTT.

This clonotype was seen more than once but under ten times. V gene TRBV9 combines with J gene TRBJ2-2, with no clear D. Germline V lookup: CDR1 SGDLS, CDR2 YYNGEE. V gave up 0 bases and J gave up 4 bases, with 4 bases separating them. This CDR3 has 13 residues. The CDR3 here is CASSVEVTGELFF. The CDR3 DNA reads TGTGCCAGCAGCGTAGAGGTCACCGGGGAGCTGTTTTTT.

The chain joins TRBV28 to TRBJ1-1; no firm D call. The CDR3 is made up of 12 amino acids. The V and J ends lost 2 bases and 8 bases respectively, with 9 bases between them. Germline CDR1 reads MDHEN; CDR2 reads SYDVKM. Here the CDR3 DNA reads TGTGCCAGCAGTTTAGTAAAAGGGGAAGCTTTCTTT. Protein: CASSLVKGEAFF.

This clonotype was seen at least ten times. The rearrangement uses TRBV12-3 or TRBV12-4 and TRBJ1-2; D may be TRBD1 (5 bases). The length of the CDR3 is 15 residues. V shed 2 bases and J shed 2 bases, with 12 bases lying between them. The CDR3 reads CASSLRDLPNYGYTF. CDR3 sequence (DNA): TGTGCCAGCAGTTTACGGGACCTTCCCAACTATGGCTACACCTTC.

The chain carries TRBV3-1 and TRBJ2-7; 11 positions match TRBD1. V trimming: 3 bases; J trimming: 8 bases; junction bases outside the gene matches: 6. Germline values: CDR1 LGHDT, CDR2 YNNKEL (reference sequence). CDR3 length: 14 residues. CDR3 residues: CASSHRDRGLQQYF. The DNA of the CDR3 is TGTGCCAGCAGCCACCGGGACAGGGGGTTACAGCAGTACTTC.

This clonotype was detected many times. The chain joins TRBV20-1 to TRBJ1-5; D uncertain. The CDR3 consists of 15 residues. The germline V gene encodes CDR1 DFQATT and CDR2 SNEGSKA (reference sequence). Trimming shortened V by 1 base and J by 3 bases, and 13 bases separated the two germline ends. In DNA, the CDR3 is TGCAGTGCTAGAGTACCCGGAGGGATCAATCAGCCCCAGCATTTT. Its protein is CSARVPGGINQPQHF.

This clonotype has a count of ten or more. This sequence joins TRBV15 and TRBJ2-5, with D maybe TRBD1 (5 bases). V was trimmed by 2 bases and J by 7 bases, leaving 14 bases between them. Germline assignment: CDR1 LNHNV and CDR2 YYDKDF (reference sequence). This CDR3 is 14 amino acids long. This chain's CDR3 is CATSRPTVPGTQYF. The DNA of the CDR3 is TGTGCCACCAGCAGACCGACAGTACCCGGGACCCAGTACTTC.

This clonotype was recorded many times. This rearrangement joins TRBV7-8 to TRBJ1-1; D gene uncertain. V was cut by 2 bases and J by 3 bases, with 7 bases left in between. This CDR3 spans 13 amino acids. The V gene's germline CDR1 is SGHVS and CDR2 FQNEAQ. The CDR3 coding sequence is TGTGCCAGCAGCTTATTGGCCGACACTGAAGCTTTCTTT. This sequence encodes CASSLLADTEAFF. The complete variable domain, with remaining parts taken from reference TRBV7-8 and TRBJ1-1, reads GAGVSQSPRYKVAKRGQDVALRCDPISGHVSLFWYQQALGQGPEFLTYFQNEAQLDKSGLPSDRFFAERPEGSVSTLKIQRTQQEDSAVYLCASSLLADTEAFFGQGTRLTVV.

This clonotype was seen repeatedly, ten times or more. The chain is built from TRBV5-1 and TRBJ2-7, with D tentatively TRBD1 (6 bases). The CDR3 loop spans 14 amino acids. V lost 3 bases and J 0 bases, leaving 10 bases between the germline ends. Germline V CDR1 and CDR2: SGHRS, YFSETQ. The DNA of the CDR3 is TGCGCCAGCAGCTGGGACACAAGCTCCTACGAGCAGTACTTC. Its protein product is CASSWDTSSYEQYF.

At least ten counts were recorded for this clonotype. The genes are TRBV7-2 and TRBJ2-7; D gene ambiguous. The CDR3 has 14 residues. In germline, CDR1 is SGHTA, CDR2 FQGNSA. Deletions cut 4 bases from V and 2 bases from J, with 12 bases between. CDR3 residues: CASSSGGVPYEQYF. DNA of the CDR3: TGTGCCAGCAGCTCGGGCGGCGTCCCCTACGAGCAGTACTTC. The full variable domain, in which reference TRBV7-2 and TRBJ2-7 provide the parts outside the CDR3, is GAGVSQSPSNKVTEKGKDVELRCDPISGHTALYWYRQSLGQGLEFLIYFQGNSAPDKSGLPSDRFSAERTGGSVSTLTIQRTQQEDSAVYLCASSSGGVPYEQYFGPGTRLTVT.

In this sample, this clonotype turned up many times. The chain is built from TRBV6-2 or TRBV6-3 and TRBJ1-5; no clear D. Germline CDR1 MNHEY, CDR2 SVGEGT. The CDR3 extends over 17 amino acids. The V and J ends lost 2 bases and 0 bases respectively, with 14 bases between them. In DNA, the CDR3 is TGTGCCAGCAGTTACCGGTTCGGAAGTCCTAGCAATCAGCCCCAGCATTTT. This translates into CASSYRFGSPSNQPQHF.

This clonotype was seen repeatedly, ten times or more. The CDR3 protein is CASSLDRGQYYGYTF. CDR3 in DNA: TGTGCCAGCAGCTTAGACAGGGGTCAGTACTATGGCTACACCTTC. This chain joins TRBV7-2 and TRBJ1-2; TRBD1 agrees at 7 bases. The V gene's germline CDR1 is SGHTA and CDR2 FQGNSA. CDR3 size: 15 residues. With 1 base clipped from V and 3 bases from J, the junction kept 5 bases outside the gene matches.

This clonotype has at least ten counts. This chain links TRBV29-1 with TRBJ2-1; the match to TRBD2 covers 9 bases. The CDR3 is 13 residues long. The V gene's germline CDR1 is SQVTM and CDR2 ANQGSEA. V lost 5 bases to trimming and J lost 9 bases; unmatched junction nucleotides: 8. The CDR3 DNA sequence: TGCAGCGTTCGGGATAGCGGGAGTCTTGAGCAGTTCTTC. Translated, it gives CSVRDSGSLEQFF.

Points on this clonotype: This may come from a read error, since a much larger clone is one base off. CDR3 bases: TGTGCCAGCAGAACCGGGACAGGTTTCTCTGGGGCCAAAGTCCTGACTTTC. This translates into CASRTGTGFSGAKVLTF. J is TRBJ2-6 and V is TRBV12-3 or TRBV12-4; 8 positions match TRBD1. This CDR3 comprises 17 residues.

The J gene is TRBJ2-5, the V gene TRBV7-9, with 9 bases aligning to TRBD2. J lost 4 bases, V lost 4 bases, and 10 bases had no gene match. The CDR3 spans 16 residues. Germline values: CDR1 SEHNR, CDR2 FQNEAQ (reference sequence). CDR3 in amino acids: CASSSPGGGAGETQYF. Written as DNA, the CDR3 is TGTGCCAGCAGCTCCCCCGGCGGGGGGGCGGGAGAGACCCAGTACTTC. The full variable domain, completed using reference TRBV7-9 and TRBJ2-5, is DTGVSQNPRHKITKRGQNVTFRCDPISEHNRLYWYRQTLGQGPEFLTYFQNEAQLEKSRLLSDRFSAERPKGSFSTLEIQRTEQGDSAMYLCASSSPGGGAGETQYFGPGTRLLVL.

This clonotype has at least ten counts. The rearrangement uses TRBV3-1 and TRBJ2-1; D tentatively reads TRBD1 or TRBD2 (5 bases each). V gave up 4 bases and J gave up 8 bases, with 12 bases separating them. This CDR3 is 13 amino acids long. From germline, CDR1 is LGHDT and CDR2 YNNKEL (reference sequence). In nucleotides, the CDR3 is TGTGCCAGCAGCCGCCCGACAGCGGATGAGCAGTTCTTC. Its translation is CASSRPTADEQFF.

This clonotype appeared many times. The chain joins TRBV5-1 to TRBJ2-1; a weak D match, TRBD2 (6 bases). Germline CDR1 reads SGHRS; CDR2 reads YFSETQ. The V end was cut by 1 base, the J end by 0 bases, with 11 bases between. The CDR3 has 16 residues. CDR3 nucleotides: TGCGCCAGCAGCTTGCGGGGGACCAACTCCTACAATGAGCAGTTCTTC. The encoded protein is CASSLRGTNSYNEQFF. Full variable domain (rest looked up from reference TRBV5-1 and TRBJ2-1): KAGVTQTPRYLIKTRGQQVTLSCSPISGHRSVSWYQQTPGQGLQFLFEYFSETQRNKGNFPGRFSGRQFSNSRSEMNVSTLELGDSALYLCASSLRGTNSYNEQFFGPGTRLTVL.

The sample holds many counts of this clonotype. This sequence joins TRBV5-1 and TRBJ2-1; perhaps D is TRBD1 or TRBD2 (7 bases each). Germline V lookup: CDR1 SGHRS, CDR2 YFSETQ. There are 15 residues in the CDR3. Trimming removed 4 bases from V and 7 bases from J, with 18 bases in between. The CDR3 region has the DNA TGCGCCAGCAGCGGGGAGGGACAGAAAAAGAATGAGCAGTTCTTC. Its protein is CASSGEGQKKNEQFF.

In its sample, this clonotype was seen many times. The V and J genes are TRBV5-1 and TRBJ1-1, with D possibly matching TRBD1 (6 bases). The germline V gene encodes CDR1 SGHRS and CDR2 YFSETQ. The CDR3 covers 15 residues. Trimming cost V 0 bases and J 5 bases, with 14 bases left between them. CDR3 in amino acids: CASSLGGLGGTEAFF. CDR3 DNA: TGCGCCAGCAGCTTGGGGGGGCTGGGAGGAACTGAAGCTTTCTTT.

This clonotype was counted many times. V gene TRBV4-1 combines with J gene TRBJ1-1; weak D call: TRBD1 (5 bases). V gave up 0 bases and J gave up 0 bases, with 20 bases separating them. CDR1 MGHRA and CDR2 YSYEKL come from the germline V gene. CDR3 length: 19 amino acids. The CDR3 DNA follows: TGCGCCAGCAGCCAAGACCCCTCCGGGACTAAAATCGTGAACACTGAAGCTTTCTTT. It specifies CASSQDPSGTKIVNTEAFF.

The chain recombines TRBV10-2 with TRBJ2-3, with a tentative D call TRBD2 (5 bases). V lost 3 bases, J lost 3 bases, and 10 bases lay in between. The CDR3 extends over 14 amino acids. The germline V gene has CDR1 WSHSY and CDR2 SAAADI. The CDR3 region is CASSDLRGTDTQYF. CDR3 in DNA: TGCGCCAGCAGTGATTTACGGGGTACAGATACGCAGTATTTT.

In this sample, this clonotype turned up many times. The rearrangement joins TRBV5-6 to TRBJ1-3; no clear D gene. This CDR3 has 15 residues. Trimming shortened V by 3 bases and J by 1 base, and 11 bases separated the two germline ends. The V gene's germline CDR1 is SGHDT and CDR2 YYEEEE. The DNA of the CDR3 is TGTGCCAGCAGCTCTGGACCGATATCTGGAAACACCATATATTTT. This encodes CASSSGPISGNTIYF.

This clonotype showed up many times. The chain joins TRBV3-1 to TRBJ2-2; D gene ambiguous. The CDR3 covers 13 residues. Germline CDR1 is LGHDT and CDR2 is YNNKEL (reference sequence). V was shortened by 4 bases and J by 1 base, with 4 bases between the two germline ends. The chain's CDR3 is CASSRRNTGELFF. CDR3 in DNA: TGTGCCAGCAGCCGCCGGAACACCGGGGAGCTGTTTTTT. The variable domain in full, with the rest retrieved from reference TRBV3-1 and TRBJ2-2, is DTAVSQTPKYLVTQMGNDKSIKCEQNLGHDTMYWYKQDSKKFLKIMFSYNNKELIINETVPNRFSPKSPDKAHLNLHINSLELGDSAVYFCASSRRNTGELFFGEGSRLTVL.

This clonotype has ten or more counts. The CDR3 coding sequence is TGTGCCAGCAGCCCGAGGGGACGGGGCACCGGGGAGCTGTTTTTT. Its protein product is CASSPRGRGTGELFF. This chain links TRBV6-2 or TRBV6-3 with TRBJ2-2, with D tentatively TRBD1 or TRBD2 (5 bases each). This CDR3 has 15 residues. Trimming took off 6 bases at V and 4 bases at J, with 15 bases between the two ends. Germline CDR1 and CDR2: MNHEY and SVGEGT.

This chain links TRBV11-2 with TRBJ2-4, with D uncertain. CDR3 length: 13 residues. V was trimmed by 2 bases and J by 13 bases, leaving 15 bases between them. Per germline, CDR1 SGHAT and CDR2 FQNNGV. This CDR3 is CASSLYQEAPQYF. In DNA form, the CDR3 reads TGTGCCAGCAGCTTATACCAGGAAGCTCCACAGTACTTC.

Many counts were recorded for this clonotype. The V and J genes are TRBV29-1 and TRBJ2-3; TRBD2 agrees at 9 bases. This CDR3 is 14 amino acids long. The germline CDR1 and CDR2 sequences are SQVTM and ANQGSEA. V lost 3 bases to trimming and J lost 1 base; unmatched junction nucleotides: 2. The CDR3, as DNA: TGCAGCGTTGAGGCGGGGGGGGGCACAGATACGCAGTATTTT. It translates to CSVEAGGGTDTQYF.

This clonotype was counted once. No DNA is shown, since the ends of the CDR3 on it are uncertain; the CDR3 is the one TCRdb lists. The chain carries TRBV5-1 and TRBJ2-3; the table names TRBD1, a call not compared with the DNA. The CDR3 spans 20 residues, counting both ends. Per the germline V gene, CDR1 is SGHRS and CDR2 is YFSETQ. The CDR3: CASSFYICSARRGSTDTQYF.